The 19 T cell receptor beta chains below were found in one sample sequenced in a study of blood T cell repertoires in COVID-19. Using immunoSEQ multiplex PCR, the repertoire was profiled, and TCRdb retains in-frame clones only, with some absent. Of tens of thousands of clones in the sample, about nine tenths were seen once. What was sequenced was peripheral blood. These receptors came from a man aged 55 to 70 with acute or convalescent COVID-19.

The gene calls are TRBV29-1 and TRBJ2-7; TRBD1 matches at 8 bases. CDR3 size: 15 residues. With V trimmed by 0 bases and J by 0 bases, 4 bases remained unmatched. The germline V gene has CDR1 SQVTM and CDR2 ANQGSEA. The CDR3 sequence is CSVEDIRGHSYEQYF. The CDR3 nucleotides read TGCAGCGTTGAAGACATCAGGGGGCACTCCTACGAGCAGTACTTC.

The V call is TRBV5-1, the J call TRBJ2-7; D perhaps matches TRBD2 (6 bases). Germline-derived CDR1 and CDR2 are SGHRS and YFSETQ. Trimming pared 4 bases from V and 0 bases from J, leaving 14 bases between. The CDR3 is 15 amino acids. Here the CDR3 reads CASSNPGLTSYEQYF. CDR3 DNA sequence: TGCGCCAGCAGCAACCCGGGACTGACCTCCTACGAGCAGTACTTC.

As to this clone: The junction differs from germline at one of its ends, possibly a read error. V and J are TRBV5-6 and TRBJ2-7; D is perhaps TRBD2 (7 bases). This CDR3 is 13 amino acids long. In germline, CDR1 is SGHDT, CDR2 YYEEEE. The CDR3 bases are TGTGCCAGCAGCCCCCCTCGGGCGGGGGCACCGGACTTC. It translates to CASSPPRAGAPDF.

This chain links TRBV28 with TRBJ1-2; TRBD1 matches 8 bases. The CDR3 has 14 residues. The germline gives CDR1 MDHEN, CDR2 SYDVKM. The V and J ends lost 5 bases and 9 bases, in that order; junction bases with no gene match: 11. CDR3 nucleotide sequence: TGTGCCAGCAGTCAAACAGGGGGTAGGTGGAGCTACACCTTC. This gives the protein CASSQTGGRWSYTF.

The chain recombines TRBV28 with TRBJ1-1; D uncertain. Looked up from germline, CDR1 is MDHEN and CDR2 is SYDVKM. V was trimmed by 11 bases and J by 4 bases, leaving 14 bases between them. The CDR3 runs to 12 residues. The CDR3 coding sequence is TGTGCCTCTCACCGTAGTTCCACTGAAGCTTTCTTT. Translated, it gives CASHRSSTEAFF.

The rearrangement links TRBV19 to TRBJ2-4; possible D gene TRBD2, 7 bases. V was cut by 7 bases and J by 2 bases, with 21 bases left in between. This CDR3 comprises 17 residues. Germline CDR1 and CDR2: LNHDA and SQIVND (reference sequence). The CDR3 spells CASTPIRGADSKNIQYF. In DNA form, the CDR3 reads TGTGCCAGTACCCCAATCCGGGGGGCGGATTCCAAAAACATTCAGTACTTC.

This clone has a handful of counts. The chain combines TRBV15 with TRBJ2-7; D remains unclear. V dropped 3 bases and J dropped 0 bases, with 15 bases sitting between them. The V gene's germline CDR1 is LNHNV and CDR2 YYDKDF (reference sequence). CDR3 size: 16 residues. CDR3 DNA: TGTGCCACCAGCAGCATCGCACTCCGAGACTCCTACGAGCAGTACTTC. It yields the protein CATSSIALRDSYEQYF.

This CDR3 is CASSEDRNSPLHF. CDR3 coding DNA: TGTGCCAGCAGTGAGGACAGGAATTCACCCCTCCACTTT. The rearrangement links TRBV27 to TRBJ1-6; 7 bases are a match to TRBD1. CDR1 MNHEY and CDR2 SMNVEV come from the germline V gene (reference sequence). This CDR3 spans 13 amino acids. V lost 5 bases to trimming and J lost 7 bases; unmatched junction nucleotides: 2.

J is TRBJ1-4 and V is TRBV21-1. TRBV21-1 is recorded as a pseudogene. The CDR3 sequence is 18 residues long. CDR3 DNA: TGTGCCAGCAGCAACTGGAGTTCGCGGGCGCCCTTAGATGAAAAACTGTTTTTT. Protein product: CASSNWSSRAPLDEKLFF.

The genes are TRBV5-1 and TRBJ1-1; D call uncertain. This CDR3 is built from 15 residues. Germline loops: CDR1 SGHRS, CDR2 YFSETQ. V shed 0 bases and J shed 1 base, with 10 bases lying between them. The CDR3 bases are TGCGCCAGCAGCTTGGTCGAGCCCTGGAACACTGAAGCTTTCTTT. It translates to CASSLVEPWNTEAFF.

This chain links TRBV19 with TRBJ1-1, with 10 positions matching TRBD1. V gave up 5 bases and J gave up 8 bases; unmatched junction bases: 14. From germline, CDR1 is LNHDA and CDR2 SQIVND (reference sequence). CDR3 size: 16 residues. The CDR3, as DNA: TGTGCCAGTAGTCGTGGGACAGGGGTAAACGAGGGAGAAGCTTTCTTT. It translates to CASSRGTGVNEGEAFF. The full variable domain, rest sourced from reference TRBV19 and TRBJ1-1, is DGGITQSPKYLFRKEGQNVTLSCEQNLNHDAMYWYRQDPGQGLRLIYYSQIVNDFQKGDIAEGYSVSREKKESFPLTVTSAQKNPTAFYLCASSRGTGVNEGEAFFGQGTRLTVV.

This clone was counted a few times. This chain connects TRBV28 to TRBJ1-1, with a weak D call TRBD1 (6 bases). V lost 5 bases to trimming and J lost 6 bases, with 16 bases between them. The CDR3 sequence is 14 residues long. The V gene's germline CDR1 is MDHEN and CDR2 SYDVKM. The CDR3: CASSKIRDTPEAFF. Here the CDR3 DNA reads TGTGCCAGCAGTAAGATACGGGACACCCCTGAAGCTTTCTTT.

The chain has TRBV7-9 and TRBJ2-2; TRBD2 is a possible D gene (5 bases). Germline values: CDR1 SEHNR, CDR2 FQNEAQ (reference sequence). The CDR3 extends over 16 amino acids. Trimming took off 10 bases at V and 4 bases at J, with 22 bases between the two ends. CDR3 protein: CATTTWSGDSTGELFF. The CDR3 bases are TGTGCCACCACGACGTGGAGCGGAGATTCCACCGGGGAGCTGTTTTTT.

This clone was detected once. J is TRBJ2-7 and V is TRBV4-1; D is possibly TRBD2 (5 bases). V was trimmed by 2 bases and J by 1 base, leaving 12 bases between them. The CDR3 totals 15 residues. CDR1 and CDR2 from the germline V gene are MGHRA and YSYEKL. Here the CDR3 DNA reads TGCGCCAGCAGCCAACCCGGCGGGCGGTCCTACGAGCAGTACTTC. Translation gives CASSQPGGRSYEQYF.

CDR3 DNA sequence: TGTGCCTGGAGTACGTCAGGGGGGTTCTATGGCTACACCTTC. It specifies CAWSTSGGFYGYTF. The gene calls are TRBV30 and TRBJ1-2; the match to TRBD1 covers 7 bases. The J segment lost 4 bases and the V segment lost 2 bases, leaving 7 bases of the junction unmatched. The CDR3 is made up of 14 amino acids. Per germline, CDR1 GTSNPN and CDR2 SVGIG (reference sequence).

This chain connects TRBV6-5 to TRBJ2-7; maybe TRBD2 (5 bases). Between the trimmed V and J ends, which lost 6 bases and 6 bases, there was a span of 15 bases. CDR3 size: 13 residues. CDR1 and CDR2 from the germline V gene are MNHEY and SVGAGI. CDR3 sequence: CASRIGGGGEQYF. The DNA for the CDR3 is TGTGCCAGCAGGATCGGTGGAGGTGGCGAGCAGTACTTC.

This chain uses TRBV7-8 with TRBJ2-1; the match to TRBD1 covers 9 bases. The CDR3 covers 17 residues. The V gene's germline CDR1 is SGHVS and CDR2 FQNEAQ. V shed 1 base, J shed 1 base, and the junction held 5 bases outside the gene matches. CDR3 loop: CASSLGVGQGSYNEQFF. Written as DNA, the CDR3 is TGTGCCAGCAGCTTAGGAGTCGGACAGGGGTCCTACAATGAGCAGTTCTTC.

The V call is TRBV19, the J call TRBJ2-3; 9 positions match TRBD2. V lost 3 bases, J lost 1 base, and 2 bases stayed unmatched. Germline assignment: CDR1 LNHDA and CDR2 SQIVND (reference sequence). This CDR3 is built from 15 residues. The CDR3: CASSIRTSGTDTQYF. In DNA, the CDR3 is TGTGCCAGTAGTATCAGGACTAGCGGCACAGATACGCAGTATTTT.

CDR3 DNA sequence: TGTGCCACCCGCGAGACAGGGGGCTCCTACGAGCAGTACTTC. Encoded protein: CATRETGGSYEQYF. The gene calls are TRBV9 and TRBJ2-7, with 9 bases lining up with TRBD1. CDR3 size: 14 residues. Germline CDR1 is SGDLS and CDR2 is YYNGEE. Trimming took 9 bases from V and 0 from J; bases not matched to a gene: 7.